This T cell receptor beta chain was recovered during a study of vaccination effects on CD4 cells after COVID-19. This clone was observed a few times. Its antigen is still unknown. This CDR3 is 13 amino acids long. Deletions cut 5 bases from V and 2 bases from J, with 10 bases between. Germline CDR1 LNHDA, CDR2 SQIVND (reference sequence). ViraFEST used viral peptide pools to expand antigen-specific CD4+ T cells before sequencing. The culture ran for roughly ten days before CD4+ T cells were isolated. The participants, recipients of two vaccine doses, got either BNT162b2 or mRNA-1273. Clones were sequenced by immunoSEQ multiplex PCR, and TCRdb holds only the in-frame ones, with some missing. The sample shows approximately 78,000 clones, about 80% of them seen only once.

This clonotype originated in a human donor who received a COVID-19 vaccine. The V gene is TRBV19, the J gene TRBJ2-7; D is perhaps TRBD2 (5 bases). The sample was CD4+ T cells from PBMCs cultured with HCoV-229E spike peptides, taken after COVID-19 vaccination. The DNA for the CDR3 is TGTGCCAGTAGTCTCGGACTGGCCTACGAGCAGTACGTC. Amino acids: CASSLGLAYEQYV.